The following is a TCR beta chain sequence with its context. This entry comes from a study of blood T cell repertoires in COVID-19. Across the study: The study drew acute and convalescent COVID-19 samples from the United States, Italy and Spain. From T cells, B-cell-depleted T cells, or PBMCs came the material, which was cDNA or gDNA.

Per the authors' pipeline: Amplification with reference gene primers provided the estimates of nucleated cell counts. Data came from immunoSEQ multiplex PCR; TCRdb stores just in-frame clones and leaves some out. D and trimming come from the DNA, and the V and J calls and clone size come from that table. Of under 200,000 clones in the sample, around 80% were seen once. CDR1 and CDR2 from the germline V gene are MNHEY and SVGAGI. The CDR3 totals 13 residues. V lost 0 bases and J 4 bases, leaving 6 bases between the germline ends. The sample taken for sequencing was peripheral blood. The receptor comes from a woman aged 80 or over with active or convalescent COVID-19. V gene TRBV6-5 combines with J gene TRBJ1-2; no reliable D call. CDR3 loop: CASSYSRPYGYTF. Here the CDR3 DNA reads TGTGCCAGCAGTTACTCGCGCCCCTATGGCTACACCTTC.